This T cell receptor beta chain stems from a study of cytomegalovirus exposure and HLA in healthy donors. Sequencing used immunoSEQ multiplex PCR; TCRdb keeps in-frame clones, though not all of them. The sample comprises roughly 250,000 clones, 90% of which are singletons, and roughly 0.4% rests with the top ten. Germline V CDR1 and CDR2: MNHEY, SMNVEV (reference sequence). The CDR3 is made up of 17 amino acids. Losses at the gene ends were 6 bases for V and 4 bases for J; bases not matched to a gene: 8. The sample consisted of PBMCs. The chain employs TRBV27 and TRBJ2-1; TRBD2 matches at 14 bases. The TCR was taken from a woman between 18 and 29 years old in good health and CMV-seronegative. The CDR3 sequence: CASRRGTSGGRYNEQFF. DNA of the CDR3: TGTGCCAGCAGGCGGGGGACTAGCGGGGGTAGATACAATGAGCAGTTCTTC.